The 18 T cell receptor beta chains below come from one sample, sequenced in a study of early T cells in non-severe SARS-CoV-2 infection. TCRdb ran MiXCR on the 5' RACE reads and lists one entry per CDR3 protein. Of about 29,000 distinct CDR3 sequences listed, 4.5% are singletons. Sequencing was done on a sample of whole blood. The receptors were gathered from an adult who was a healthcare worker with PCR-confirmed SARS-CoV-2 infection or an uninfected control (not recorded which).

The chain employs TRBV11-3 and TRBJ2-1; no firm D call. Deletions cut 5 bases from V and 0 bases from J, with 17 bases between. Germline CDR1 is SGHNT and CDR2 is YENEEA. The CDR3 is 17 amino acids. CDR3: CASSLTPRIISYNEQFF. For the CDR3, the DNA is TGTGCCAGCAGCCTTACCCCCCGGATTATCTCCTACAATGAGCAGTTCTTC.

This clonotype was found a few times. The gene calls are TRBV6-1 and TRBJ2-3; D remains unclear. V lost 7 bases and J lost 2, with 22 bases in between. This CDR3 region has 17 residues. The germline CDR1 and CDR2 sequences are MNHNS and SASEGT. The CDR3 DNA reads TGTGCCAGCAAGGAGTTTTGGTCTAACTCCATCACAGATACGCAGTATTTT. Translated, it gives CASKEFWSNSITDTQYF.

V usage is TRBV20-1 and J usage is TRBJ2-5; weak D call: TRBD1 (6 bases). The V end was cut by 0 bases, the J end by 4 bases, with 12 bases between. The CDR3 length is 14 residues. From germline, CDR1 is DFQATT and CDR2 SNEGSKA (reference sequence). The DNA for the CDR3 is TGCAGTGCTAGAGACCCCGGCAGGGGAGAGACCCAGTACTTC. Translation: CSARDPGRGETQYF.

The chain couples TRBV5-5 to TRBJ1-4; D gene ambiguous. The V gene's germline CDR1 is SGHKS and CDR2 YYEKEE (reference sequence). CDR3 length: 16 residues. The V and J ends lost 4 bases and 0 bases respectively, with 13 bases between them. CDR3 amino acids: CASSQLGSTTNEKLFF. CDR3 coding DNA: TGTGCCAGCAGCCAGCTTGGGAGTACAACTAATGAAAAACTGTTTTTT.

This clonotype was found many times. The chain recombines TRBV6-1 with TRBJ2-3; perhaps D is TRBD1 or TRBD2 (5 bases each). Germline CDR1 and CDR2: MNHNS and SASEGT. The CDR3 spans 12 residues. V was clipped by 3 bases and J by 8 bases, with 9 bases between them. The CDR3 loop reads CASSDMGVTQYF. In DNA form, the CDR3 reads TGTGCCAGCAGTGATATGGGGGTTACGCAGTATTTT.

This rearrangement joins TRBV7-6 to TRBJ2-2; D remains unclear. Trimming took 3 bases from V and 7 from J, leaving 9 bases between them. The CDR3 extends over 13 amino acids. Germline assignment: CDR1 SGHVS and CDR2 FNYEAQ. DNA for the CDR3: TGTGCCAGCAGCTTTCCCGTTAGCGGGGAGCTGTTTTTT. Residues: CASSFPVSGELFF.

This clonotype was seen ten or more times. The rearrangement links TRBV7-3 to TRBJ2-2, with D perhaps matching TRBD2 (6 bases). CDR1 and CDR2 (germline): SGHTA, FQGTGA. The V end was cut by 3 bases, the J end by 1 base, with 9 bases between. The CDR3 is 15 amino acids. CDR3 nucleotide sequence: TGTGCCAGCAGCTTCCGCGGGGTGAACACCGGGGAGCTGTTTTTT. Protein product: CASSFRGVNTGELFF.

This clonotype was seen ten or more times. The chain is built from TRBV2 and TRBJ2-5; D is perhaps TRBD1 (5 bases). Germline CDR1 is SNHLY and CDR2 is FYNNEI. The CDR3 has 13 residues. Between the trimmed V and J ends, which lost 8 bases and 5 bases, there was a span of 15 bases. In nucleotides, the CDR3 is TGTGCCAGCGGGCTAGGGGCGAGGGAGACCCAGTACTTC. This translates into CASGLGARETQYF.

This rearrangement joins TRBV11-2 to TRBJ1-3, with D uncertain. This CDR3 has 15 amino acids. Germline CDR1 is SGHAT and CDR2 is FQNNGV. Trimming removed 6 bases at V and 6 bases at J, with 18 bases between. The DNA for the CDR3 is TGTGCCAGCAGAGATCTCTCCGGGAGACTAAACACCATATATTTT. This codes for CASRDLSGRLNTIYF.

At least ten counts were recorded for this clonotype. The chain employs TRBV29-1 and TRBJ1-3, with D uncertain. The CDR3 runs to 16 residues. Germline V gene data show CDR1 as SQVTM and CDR2 as ANQGSEA. Trimming shortened V by 0 bases and J by 3 bases, and 15 bases separated the two germline ends. CDR3 nucleotides: TGCAGCGTTGAAGATCCCCACGGATCATTTGGAAACACCATATATTTT. It translates to CSVEDPHGSFGNTIYF.

This clonotype was recorded many times. The DNA for the CDR3 is TGTGCCAGCTCCACGAACAGGGTGAACATTCAGTACTTC. Translating it yields CASSTNRVNIQYF. The chain joins TRBV7-2 to TRBJ2-4; tentatively, D is TRBD1 (6 bases). The ends were cut back, 8 bases at V and 7 bases at J, with 15 bases in the middle. Germline V CDR1 and CDR2: SGHTA, FQGNSA. The CDR3 consists of 13 residues.

This clonotype was seen repeatedly, ten times or more. The gene calls are TRBV18 and TRBJ2-3; TRBD2 aligns across 9 bases. Losses at the gene ends were 1 base for V and 4 bases for J; bases not matched to a gene: 3. Looked up from germline, CDR1 is KGHSH and CDR2 is LQKENI. The CDR3 extends over 15 amino acids. The CDR3 loop is CASSPLAGASDTQYF. CDR3 DNA sequence: TGTGCCAGCTCACCACTAGCGGGAGCGTCAGATACGCAGTATTTT.

This clonotype showed up many times. The chain couples TRBV7-2 to TRBJ1-2, with D unresolved. Germline V gene data show CDR1 as SGHTA and CDR2 as FQGNSA. The CDR3 consists of 13 residues. Trimming cost V 0 bases and J 10 bases, with 12 bases left between them. As DNA, the CDR3 is TGTGCCAGCAGCTTAGCTGTAAGGGTACTCTACACCTTC. This encodes CASSLAVRVLYTF.

This clonotype was seen ten or more times. The J gene is TRBJ2-5, the V gene TRBV29-1; D uncertain. The CDR3 has 12 residues. The V end was cut by 5 bases, the J end by 0 bases, with 7 bases between. Germline CDR1 and CDR2: SQVTM and ANQGSEA. This CDR3 is CSVPDYQETQYF. Here the CDR3 DNA reads TGCAGCGTTCCTGACTACCAAGAGACCCAGTACTTC.

V is TRBV10-3 and J is TRBJ2-7, with 9 bases matching TRBD1. The germline V gene has CDR1 ENHRY and CDR2 SYGVKD. With 3 bases clipped from V and 4 bases from J, the junction kept 7 bases outside the gene matches. This CDR3 is 15 amino acids long. CDR3 sequence (DNA): TGTGCCATCAGTGAAGGGACAGGGACTCCTTACGAGCAGTACTTC. Residues: CAISEGTGTPYEQYF.

This clonotype showed up just a few times. The J gene is TRBJ2-7, the V gene TRBV7-9; D remains unclear. Germline V gene sequence: CDR1 SEHNR, CDR2 FQNEAQ (reference sequence). CDR3 length: 14 amino acids. V was shortened by 4 bases and J by 7 bases, with 17 bases between the two germline ends. The CDR3 bases are TGTGCCAGCAGCTCGCATCACCCTCCTCGGGAGCAGTACTTC. Its protein is CASSSHHPPREQYF.

Regarding this clonotype: Germline is not matched at one junction end, which may reflect a read error. The CDR3 protein is CAGSAQGADTEAFF. CDR3 coding DNA: TGTGCCGGCAGTGCTCAGGGGGCTGACACTGAAGCTTTCTTT. The V and J genes are TRBV12-3 or TRBV12-4 and TRBJ1-1; TRBD1 agrees at 8 bases. The CDR3 is 14 residues long.

In its sample, this clonotype was seen many times. The rearrangement joins TRBV7-2 to TRBJ2-1; D is uncertain. The V and J ends lost 5 bases and 2 bases respectively, with 7 bases between them. The CDR3 is 13 amino acids. CDR1 is SGHTA, CDR2 FQGNSA, per germline. In DNA, the CDR3 is TGTGCCAGCAGCAACCGGGCCTACAATGAGCAGTTCTTC. This sequence encodes CASSNRAYNEQFF.